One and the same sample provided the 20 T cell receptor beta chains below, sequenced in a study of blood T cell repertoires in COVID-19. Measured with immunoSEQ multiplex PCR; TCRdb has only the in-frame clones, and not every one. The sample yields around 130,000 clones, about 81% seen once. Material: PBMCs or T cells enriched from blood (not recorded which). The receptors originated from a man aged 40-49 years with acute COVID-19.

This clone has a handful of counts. CDR3 region: CSVAGNEQFF. CDR3 DNA sequence: TGCAGCGTTGCAGGGAATGAGCAGTTCTTC. V is TRBV29-1 and J is TRBJ2-1; a weak D match, TRBD1 (5 bases). Trimming removed 4 bases at V and 7 bases at J, with 5 bases between. CDR1 and CDR2 (germline): SQVTM, ANQGSEA. The CDR3 runs 10 residues.

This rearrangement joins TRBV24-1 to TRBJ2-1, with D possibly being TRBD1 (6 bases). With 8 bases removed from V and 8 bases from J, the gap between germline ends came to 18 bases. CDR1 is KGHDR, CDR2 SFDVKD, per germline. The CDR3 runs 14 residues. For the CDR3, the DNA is TGTGCCACCAATGACCGAACAGGGCCGGATGAGCAGTTCTTC. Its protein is CATNDRTGPDEQFF.

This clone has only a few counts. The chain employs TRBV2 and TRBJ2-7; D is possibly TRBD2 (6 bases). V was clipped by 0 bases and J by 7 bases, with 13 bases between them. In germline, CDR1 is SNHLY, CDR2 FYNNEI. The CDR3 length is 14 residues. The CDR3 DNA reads TGTGCCAGCAGTGAAGCGCTAGGTCGGGGGGAGCAGTACTTC. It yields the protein CASSEALGRGEQYF.

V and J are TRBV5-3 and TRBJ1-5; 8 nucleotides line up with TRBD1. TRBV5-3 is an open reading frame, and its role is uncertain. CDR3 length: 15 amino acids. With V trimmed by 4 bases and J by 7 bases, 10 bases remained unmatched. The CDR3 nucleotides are TGTGCCAGAAGCCAGGACAGGGATAGCGGGCAGCCCCAGCATTTT. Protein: CARSQDRDSGQPQHF.

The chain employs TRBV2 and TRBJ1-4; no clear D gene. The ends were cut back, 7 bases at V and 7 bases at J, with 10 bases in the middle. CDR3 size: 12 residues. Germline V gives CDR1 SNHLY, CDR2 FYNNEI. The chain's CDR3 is CASTAEREKLFF. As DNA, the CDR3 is TGTGCCAGCACAGCCGAGCGTGAAAAACTGTTTTTT.

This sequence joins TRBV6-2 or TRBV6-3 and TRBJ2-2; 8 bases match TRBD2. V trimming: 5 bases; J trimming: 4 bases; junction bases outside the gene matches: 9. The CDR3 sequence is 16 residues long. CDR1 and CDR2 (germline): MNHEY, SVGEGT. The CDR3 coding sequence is TGTGCCAGCAGTAAATGGACTAGCCCGGGCACCGGGGAGCTGTTTTTT. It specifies CASSKWTSPGTGELFF.

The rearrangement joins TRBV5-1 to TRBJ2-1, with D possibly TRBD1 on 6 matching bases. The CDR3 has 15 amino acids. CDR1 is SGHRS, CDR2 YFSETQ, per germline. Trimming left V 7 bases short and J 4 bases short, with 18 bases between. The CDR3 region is CASFLQGDIYNEQFF. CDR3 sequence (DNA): TGCGCCAGCTTCTTACAGGGAGACATATACAATGAGCAGTTCTTC.

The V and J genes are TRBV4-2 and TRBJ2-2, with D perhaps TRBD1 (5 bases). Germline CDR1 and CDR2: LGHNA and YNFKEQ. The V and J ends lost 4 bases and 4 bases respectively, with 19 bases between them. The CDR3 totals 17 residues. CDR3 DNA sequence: TGTGCCAGCAGCCCCGCAGGAGCCTGGGGCGGCACCGGGGAGCTGTTTTTT. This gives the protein CASSPAGAWGGTGELFF.

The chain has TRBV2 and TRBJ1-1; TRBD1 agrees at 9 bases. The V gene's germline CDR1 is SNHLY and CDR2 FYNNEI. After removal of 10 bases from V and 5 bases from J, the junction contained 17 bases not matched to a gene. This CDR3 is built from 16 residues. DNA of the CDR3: TGTGCCAACAAGGGGGGGACAGGGATCGGAGGGACTGAAGCTTTCTTT. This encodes CANKGGTGIGGTEAFF.

CDR3 nucleotides: TGTGCCAGAAGCTTAGTGGGACAGGGTCGCCCCTACGAGCAGTACTTC. Protein product: CARSLVGQGRPYEQYF. This sequence joins TRBV7-5 and TRBJ2-7; the table calls TRBD1, which could not be checked here. TRBV7-5 is reported as a pseudogene. The CDR3 loop spans 16 amino acids.

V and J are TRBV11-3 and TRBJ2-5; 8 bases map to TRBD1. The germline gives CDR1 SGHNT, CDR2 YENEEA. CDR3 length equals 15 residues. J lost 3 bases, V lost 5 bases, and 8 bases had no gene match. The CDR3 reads CASSPRTGKEETQYF. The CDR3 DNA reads TGTGCCAGCAGCCCCAGGACAGGGAAGGAAGAGACCCAGTACTTC.

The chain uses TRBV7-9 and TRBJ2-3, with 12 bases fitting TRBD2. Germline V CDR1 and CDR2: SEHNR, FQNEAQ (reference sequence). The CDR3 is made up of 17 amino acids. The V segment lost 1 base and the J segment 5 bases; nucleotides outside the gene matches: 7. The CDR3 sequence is CASSLGATSGSKDTQYF. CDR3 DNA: TGTGCCAGCAGCTTAGGAGCGACTAGCGGGAGTAAAGATACGCAGTATTTT.

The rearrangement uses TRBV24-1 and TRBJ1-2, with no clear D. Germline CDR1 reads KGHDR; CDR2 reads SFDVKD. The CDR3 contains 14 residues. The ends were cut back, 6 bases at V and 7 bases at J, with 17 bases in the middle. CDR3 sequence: CATSYPSVTSGYTF. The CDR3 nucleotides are TGTGCCACCAGTTACCCTTCAGTAACCTCTGGCTACACCTTC.

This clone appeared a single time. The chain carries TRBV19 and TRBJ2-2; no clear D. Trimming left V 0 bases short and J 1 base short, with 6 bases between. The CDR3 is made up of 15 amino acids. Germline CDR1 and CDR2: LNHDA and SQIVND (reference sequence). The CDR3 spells CASSIDYLNTGELFF. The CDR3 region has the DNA TGTGCCAGTAGTATAGACTACCTGAACACCGGGGAGCTGTTTTTT.

CDR3 sequence: CASRGRQPSYEQYF. The CDR3 bases are TGTGCCAGCAGAGGGAGGCAGCCGTCCTACGAGCAGTACTTC. V and J are TRBV6-5 and TRBJ2-7; D may be TRBD2 (6 bases). The CDR3 loop spans 14 amino acids. With 6 bases removed from V and 1 base from J, the gap between germline ends came to 13 bases. Germline lookup yields CDR1 MNHEY and CDR2 SVGAGI.

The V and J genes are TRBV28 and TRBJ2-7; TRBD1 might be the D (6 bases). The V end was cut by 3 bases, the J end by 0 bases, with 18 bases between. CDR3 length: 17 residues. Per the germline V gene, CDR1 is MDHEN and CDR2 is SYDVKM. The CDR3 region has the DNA TGTGCCAGCAGTTTCTCGGCAGGGGCTTTTTTCTCCTACGAGCAGTACTTC. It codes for CASSFSAGAFFSYEQYF. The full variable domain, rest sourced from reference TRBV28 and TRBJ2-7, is DVKVTQSSRYLVKRTGEKVFLECVQDMDHENMFWYRQDPGLGLRLIYFSYDVKMKEKGDIPEGYSVSREKKERFSLILESASTNQTSMYLCASSFSAGAFFSYEQYFGPGTRLTVT.

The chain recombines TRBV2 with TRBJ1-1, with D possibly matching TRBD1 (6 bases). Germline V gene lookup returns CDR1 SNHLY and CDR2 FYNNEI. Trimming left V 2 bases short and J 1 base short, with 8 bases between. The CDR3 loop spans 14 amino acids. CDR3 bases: TGTGCCAGCAGTGAACAGGGGACGAACACTGAAGCTTTCTTT. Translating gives CASSEQGTNTEAFF.

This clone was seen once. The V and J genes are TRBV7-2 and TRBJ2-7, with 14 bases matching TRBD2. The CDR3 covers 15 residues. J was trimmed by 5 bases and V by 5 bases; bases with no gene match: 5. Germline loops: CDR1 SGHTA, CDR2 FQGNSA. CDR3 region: CASSERLAGGNEQYF. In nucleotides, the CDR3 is TGTGCCAGCAGCGAAAGACTAGCGGGAGGGAACGAGCAGTACTTC.

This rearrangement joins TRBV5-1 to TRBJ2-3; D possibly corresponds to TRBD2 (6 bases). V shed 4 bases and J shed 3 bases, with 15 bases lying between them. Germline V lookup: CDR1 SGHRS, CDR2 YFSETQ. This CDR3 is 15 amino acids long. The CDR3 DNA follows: TGCGCCAGCAGCACTGGCGATAGCGGAACAGATACGCAGTATTTT. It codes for CASSTGDSGTDTQYF.

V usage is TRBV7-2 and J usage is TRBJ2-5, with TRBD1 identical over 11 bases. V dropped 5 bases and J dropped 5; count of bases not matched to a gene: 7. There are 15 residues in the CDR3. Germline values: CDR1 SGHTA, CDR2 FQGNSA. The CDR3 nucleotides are TGTGCCAGCAGCCCAGGGACAGGGGGAGTGGAGACCCAGTACTTC. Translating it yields CASSPGTGGVETQYF.